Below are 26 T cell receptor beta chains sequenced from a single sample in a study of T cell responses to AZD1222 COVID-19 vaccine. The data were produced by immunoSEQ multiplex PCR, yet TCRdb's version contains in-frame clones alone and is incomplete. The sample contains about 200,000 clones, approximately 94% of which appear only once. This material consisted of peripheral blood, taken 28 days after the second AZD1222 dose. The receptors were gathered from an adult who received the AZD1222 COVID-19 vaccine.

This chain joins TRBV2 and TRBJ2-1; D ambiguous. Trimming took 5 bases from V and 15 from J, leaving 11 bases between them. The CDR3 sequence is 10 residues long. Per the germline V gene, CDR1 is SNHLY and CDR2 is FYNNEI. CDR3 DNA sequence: TGTGCCAGCAGTAACCCAGGACGGTTCTTC. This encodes CASSNPGRFF.

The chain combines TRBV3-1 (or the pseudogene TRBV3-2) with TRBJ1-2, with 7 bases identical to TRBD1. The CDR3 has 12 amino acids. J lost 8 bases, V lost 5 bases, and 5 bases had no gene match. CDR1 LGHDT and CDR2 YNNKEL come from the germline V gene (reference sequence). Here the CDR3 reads CASSSQGRGYTF. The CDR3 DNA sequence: TGTGCCAGCAGCTCACAGGGGAGAGGCTACACCTTC.

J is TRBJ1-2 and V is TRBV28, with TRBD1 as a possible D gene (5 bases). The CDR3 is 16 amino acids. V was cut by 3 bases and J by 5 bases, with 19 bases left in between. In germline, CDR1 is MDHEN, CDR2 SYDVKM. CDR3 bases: TGTGCCAGCAGTTTCCCCCCGGGGCTGCGGGAGTATGGCTACACCTTC. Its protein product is CASSFPPGLREYGYTF.

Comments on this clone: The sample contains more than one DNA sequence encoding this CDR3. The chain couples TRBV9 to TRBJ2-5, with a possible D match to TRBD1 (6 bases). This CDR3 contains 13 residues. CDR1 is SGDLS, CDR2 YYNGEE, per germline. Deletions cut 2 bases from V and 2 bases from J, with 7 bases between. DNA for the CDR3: TGTGCCAGCAGCGTCGGACAGCAAGAGACCCAGTACTTC. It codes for CASSVGQQETQYF.

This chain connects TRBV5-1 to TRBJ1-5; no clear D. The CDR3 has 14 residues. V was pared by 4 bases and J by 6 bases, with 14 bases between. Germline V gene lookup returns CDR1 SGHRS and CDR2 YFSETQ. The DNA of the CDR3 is TGCGCCAGCAGCCCAGGCCCAGACGGTCAGCCCCAGCATTTT. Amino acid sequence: CASSPGPDGQPQHF. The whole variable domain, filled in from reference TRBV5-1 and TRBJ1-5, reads KAGVTQTPRYLIKTRGQQVTLSCSPISGHRSVSWYQQTPGQGLQFLFEYFSETQRNKGNFPGRFSGRQFSNSRSEMNVSTLELGDSALYLCASSPGPDGQPQHFGDGTRLSIL.

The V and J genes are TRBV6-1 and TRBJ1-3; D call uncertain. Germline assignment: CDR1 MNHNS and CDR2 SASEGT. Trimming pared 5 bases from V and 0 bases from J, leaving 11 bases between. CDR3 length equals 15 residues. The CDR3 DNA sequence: TGTGCCAGCAGTCCTCAGGAGGGCTCTGGAAACACCATATATTTT. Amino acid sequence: CASSPQEGSGNTIYF.

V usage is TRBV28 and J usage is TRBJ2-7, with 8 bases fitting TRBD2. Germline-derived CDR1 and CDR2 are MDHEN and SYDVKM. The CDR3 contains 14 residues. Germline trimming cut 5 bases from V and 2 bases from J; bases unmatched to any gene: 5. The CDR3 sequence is CASSTLAGPYEQYF. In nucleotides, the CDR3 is TGTGCCAGCAGTACATTAGCGGGGCCCTACGAGCAGTACTTC. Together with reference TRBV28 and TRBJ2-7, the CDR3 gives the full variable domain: DVKVTQSSRYLVKRTGEKVFLECVQDMDHENMFWYRQDPGLGLRLIYFSYDVKMKEKGDIPEGYSVSREKKERFSLILESASTNQTSMYLCASSTLAGPYEQYFGPGTRLTVT.

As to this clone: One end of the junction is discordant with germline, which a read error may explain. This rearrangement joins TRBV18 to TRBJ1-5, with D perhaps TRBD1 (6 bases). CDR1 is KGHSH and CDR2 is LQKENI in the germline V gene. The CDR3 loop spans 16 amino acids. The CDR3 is CASAPRTGNSNQPQHF. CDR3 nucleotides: TGTGCCAGCGCACCACGCACAGGGAATAGCAATCAGCCCCAGCATTTT.

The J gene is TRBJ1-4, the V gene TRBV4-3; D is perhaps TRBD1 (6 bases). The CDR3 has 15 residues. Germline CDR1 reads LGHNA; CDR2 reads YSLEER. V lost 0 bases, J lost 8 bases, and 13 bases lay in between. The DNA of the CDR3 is TGCGCCAGCAGCCAAGAACAGGGAGCCGGGGAAAAACTGTTTTTT. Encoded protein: CASSQEQGAGEKLFF.

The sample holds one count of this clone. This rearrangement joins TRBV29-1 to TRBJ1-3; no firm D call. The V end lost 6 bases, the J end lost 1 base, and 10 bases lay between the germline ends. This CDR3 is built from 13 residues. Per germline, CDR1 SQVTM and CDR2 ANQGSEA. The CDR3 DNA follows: TGCAGCGTAGGACTGACTTCTGGAAACACCATATATTTT. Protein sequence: CSVGLTSGNTIYF.

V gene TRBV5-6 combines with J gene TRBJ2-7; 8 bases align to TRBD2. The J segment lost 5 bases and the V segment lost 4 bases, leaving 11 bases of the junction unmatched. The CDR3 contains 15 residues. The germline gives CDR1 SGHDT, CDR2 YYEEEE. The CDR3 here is CASSASGTSSHEQYF. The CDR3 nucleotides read TGTGCCAGCAGCGCATCCGGGACTAGTAGCCACGAGCAGTACTTC. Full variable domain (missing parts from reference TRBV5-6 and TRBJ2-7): DAGVTQSPTHLIKTRGQQVTLRCSPKSGHDTVSWYQQALGQGPQFIFQYYEEEERQRGNFPDRFSGHQFPNYSSELNVNALLLGDSALYLCASSASGTSSHEQYFGPGTRLTVT.

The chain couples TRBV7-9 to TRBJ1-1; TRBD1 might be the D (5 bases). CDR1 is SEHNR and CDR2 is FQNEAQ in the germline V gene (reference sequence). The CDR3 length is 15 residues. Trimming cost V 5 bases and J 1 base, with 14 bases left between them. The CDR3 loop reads CASSPRMGQNTEAFF. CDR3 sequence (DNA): TGTGCCAGCAGCCCGAGGATGGGGCAGAACACTGAAGCTTTCTTT.

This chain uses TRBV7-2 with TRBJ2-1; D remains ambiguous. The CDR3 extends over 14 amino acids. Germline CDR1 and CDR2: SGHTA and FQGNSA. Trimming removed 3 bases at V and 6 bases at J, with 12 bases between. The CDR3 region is CASSLNWASNEQFF. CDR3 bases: TGTGCCAGCAGCTTGAATTGGGCCTCCAATGAGCAGTTCTTC.

CDR3 amino acids: CASSLRSSYNSPLHF. The CDR3 nucleotides are TGTGCCAGCAGTCTTAGGAGCTCCTATAATTCACCCCTCCACTTT. The V and J genes are TRBV2 and TRBJ1-6, with D unclear. The CDR3 is 15 residues long. Germline V gene lookup returns CDR1 SNHLY and CDR2 FYNNEI. V lost 5 bases, J lost 0 bases, and 8 bases lay in between.

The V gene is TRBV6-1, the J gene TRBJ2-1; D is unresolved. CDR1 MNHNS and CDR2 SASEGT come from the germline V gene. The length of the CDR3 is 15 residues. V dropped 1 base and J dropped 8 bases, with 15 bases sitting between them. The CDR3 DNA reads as TGTGCCAGCAGTGAAGAGGGTGGGCGCTGGGATGAGCAGTTCTTC. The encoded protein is CASSEEGGRWDEQFF.

CDR3 bases: TGTGCCAGCAGCTTATCGGGGACAGGCCTCGCTATGGGCTACACCTTC. Its protein is CASSLSGTGLAMGYTF. This chain links TRBV7-9 with TRBJ1-2; 8 bases are shared with TRBD1. The CDR3 runs to 16 residues. Germline trimming cut 2 bases from V and 8 bases from J; bases unmatched to any gene: 13. Germline assignment: CDR1 SEHNR and CDR2 FQNEAQ (reference sequence). Using reference TRBV7-9 and TRBJ1-2 for the parts outside the CDR3, the full variable domain is DTGVSQNPRHKITKRGQNVTFRCDPISEHNRLYWYRQTLGQGPEFLTYFQNEAQLEKSRLLSDRFSAERPKGSFSTLEIQRTEQGDSAMYLCASSLSGTGLAMGYTFGSGTRLTVV.

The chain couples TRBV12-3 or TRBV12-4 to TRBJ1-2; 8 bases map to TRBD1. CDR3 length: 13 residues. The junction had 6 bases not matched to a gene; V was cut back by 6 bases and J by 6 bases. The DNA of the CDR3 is TGTGCCAGCAGGGACAGGGTTCTCCATGGCTACACCTTC. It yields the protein CASRDRVLHGYTF.

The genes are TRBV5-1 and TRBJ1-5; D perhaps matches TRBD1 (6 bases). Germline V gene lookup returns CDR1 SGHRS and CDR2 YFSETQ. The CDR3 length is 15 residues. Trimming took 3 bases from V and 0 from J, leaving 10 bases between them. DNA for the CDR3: TGCGCCAGCAGCTGGGGAGGGGGTAGCAATCAGCCCCAGCATTTT. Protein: CASSWGGGSNQPQHF.

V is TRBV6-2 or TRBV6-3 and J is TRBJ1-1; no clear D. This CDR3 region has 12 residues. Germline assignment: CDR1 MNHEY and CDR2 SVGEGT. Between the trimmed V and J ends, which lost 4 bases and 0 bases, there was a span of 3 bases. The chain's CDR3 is CASSSVNTEAFF. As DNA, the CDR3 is TGTGCCAGCAGTTCTGTGAACACTGAAGCTTTCTTT.

CDR3 amino acids: CASSFGTGGDQPQHF. The CDR3 bases are TGTGCCAGCAGTTTTGGGACAGGGGGCGATCAGCCCCAGCATTTT. The rearrangement joins TRBV27 to TRBJ1-5; the match to TRBD1 covers 12 bases. V lost 3 bases, J lost 5 bases, and 2 bases stayed unmatched. Germline CDR1 and CDR2: MNHEY and SMNVEV (reference sequence). The CDR3 loop spans 15 amino acids.

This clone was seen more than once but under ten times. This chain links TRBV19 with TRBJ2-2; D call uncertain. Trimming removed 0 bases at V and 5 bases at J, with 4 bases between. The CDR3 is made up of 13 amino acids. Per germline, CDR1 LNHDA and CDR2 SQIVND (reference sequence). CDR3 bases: TGTGCCAGTAGTATAGACGTGACCGGGGAGCTGTTTTTT. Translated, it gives CASSIDVTGELFF.

The CDR3 reads CATGDGFSGNTIYF. In DNA form, the CDR3 reads TGTGCCACCGGCGACGGCTTCTCTGGAAACACCATATATTTT. The chain carries TRBV10-3 and TRBJ1-3; D gene unclear. CDR1 ENHRY and CDR2 SYGVKD come from the germline V gene. The CDR3 is made up of 14 amino acids. The V and J ends lost 10 bases and 0 bases respectively, with 13 bases between them.

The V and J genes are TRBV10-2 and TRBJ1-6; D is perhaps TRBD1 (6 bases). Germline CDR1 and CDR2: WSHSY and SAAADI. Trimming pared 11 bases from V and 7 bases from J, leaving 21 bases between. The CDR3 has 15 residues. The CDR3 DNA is TGCGCCGCCGTGTCAAACCCCAGGGGCAATTCACCCCTCCACTTT. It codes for CAAVSNPRGNSPLHF.

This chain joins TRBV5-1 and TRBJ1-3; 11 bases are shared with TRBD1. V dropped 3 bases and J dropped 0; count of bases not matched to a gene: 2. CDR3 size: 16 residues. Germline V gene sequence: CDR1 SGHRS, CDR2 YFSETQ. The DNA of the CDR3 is TGCGCCAGCAGCTCGGGACAGGGGGGCTCTGGAAACACCATATATTTT. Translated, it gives CASSSGQGGSGNTIYF.

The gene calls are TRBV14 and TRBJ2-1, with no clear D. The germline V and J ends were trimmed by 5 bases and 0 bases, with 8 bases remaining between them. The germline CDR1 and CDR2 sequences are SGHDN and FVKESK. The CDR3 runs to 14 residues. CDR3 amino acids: CASSGVSSYNEQFF. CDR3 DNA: TGTGCCAGCAGCGGTGTTAGCTCCTACAATGAGCAGTTCTTC.

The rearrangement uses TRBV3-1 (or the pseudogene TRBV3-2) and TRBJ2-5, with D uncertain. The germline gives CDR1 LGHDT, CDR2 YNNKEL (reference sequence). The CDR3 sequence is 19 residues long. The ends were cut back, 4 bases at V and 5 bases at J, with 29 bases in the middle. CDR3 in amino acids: CASSPIRPLLGSPRETQYF. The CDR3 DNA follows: TGTGCCAGCAGCCCAATTCGTCCCCTTCTCGGCTCTCCCCGGGAGACCCAGTACTTC.